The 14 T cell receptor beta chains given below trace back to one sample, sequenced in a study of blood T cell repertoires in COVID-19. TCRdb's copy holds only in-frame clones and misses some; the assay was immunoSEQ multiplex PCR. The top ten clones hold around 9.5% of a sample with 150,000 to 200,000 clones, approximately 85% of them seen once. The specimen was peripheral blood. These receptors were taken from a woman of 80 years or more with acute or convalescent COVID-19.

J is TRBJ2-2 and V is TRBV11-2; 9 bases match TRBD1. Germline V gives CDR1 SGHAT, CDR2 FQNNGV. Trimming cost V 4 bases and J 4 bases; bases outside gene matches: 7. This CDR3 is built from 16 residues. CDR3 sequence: CASSYRGRGGTGELFF. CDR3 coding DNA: TGTGCCAGCAGCTACAGGGGGCGCGGGGGCACCGGGGAGCTGTTTTTT.

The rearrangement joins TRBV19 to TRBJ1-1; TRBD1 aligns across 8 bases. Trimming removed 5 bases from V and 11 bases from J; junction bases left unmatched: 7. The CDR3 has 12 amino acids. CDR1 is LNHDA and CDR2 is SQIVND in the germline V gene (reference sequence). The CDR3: CASSFPQGEAFF. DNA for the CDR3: TGTGCCAGTAGTTTCCCACAGGGGGAGGCTTTCTTT. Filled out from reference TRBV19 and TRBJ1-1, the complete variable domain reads DGGITQSPKYLFRKEGQNVTLSCEQNLNHDAMYWYRQDPGQGLRLIYYSQIVNDFQKGDIAEGYSVSREKKESFPLTVTSAQKNPTAFYLCASSFPQGEAFFGQGTRLTVV.

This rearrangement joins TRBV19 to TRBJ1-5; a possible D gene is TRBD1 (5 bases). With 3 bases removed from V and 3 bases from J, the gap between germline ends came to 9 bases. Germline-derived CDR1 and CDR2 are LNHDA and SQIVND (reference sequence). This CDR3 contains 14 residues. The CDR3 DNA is TGTGCCAGTAGTATTGCAGGGAACAATCAGCCCCAGCATTTT. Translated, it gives CASSIAGNNQPQHF. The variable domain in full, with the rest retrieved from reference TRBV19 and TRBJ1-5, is DGGITQSPKYLFRKEGQNVTLSCEQNLNHDAMYWYRQDPGQGLRLIYYSQIVNDFQKGDIAEGYSVSREKKESFPLTVTSAQKNPTAFYLCASSIAGNNQPQHFGDGTRLSIL.

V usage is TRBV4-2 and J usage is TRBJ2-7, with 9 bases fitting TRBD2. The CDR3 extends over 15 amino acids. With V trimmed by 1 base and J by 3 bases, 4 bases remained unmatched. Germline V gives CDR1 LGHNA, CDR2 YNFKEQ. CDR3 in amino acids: CASSQGGLASYEQYF. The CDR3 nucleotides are TGTGCCAGCAGCCAAGGAGGACTAGCGAGCTACGAGCAGTACTTC.

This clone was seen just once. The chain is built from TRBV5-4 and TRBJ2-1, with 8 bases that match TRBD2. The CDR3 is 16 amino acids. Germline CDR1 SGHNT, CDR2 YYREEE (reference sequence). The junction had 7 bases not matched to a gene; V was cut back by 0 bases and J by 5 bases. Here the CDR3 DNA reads TGTGCCAGCAGCTTGGAGGCGGGGGGACTGCACAATGAGCAGTTCTTC. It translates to CASSLEAGGLHNEQFF.

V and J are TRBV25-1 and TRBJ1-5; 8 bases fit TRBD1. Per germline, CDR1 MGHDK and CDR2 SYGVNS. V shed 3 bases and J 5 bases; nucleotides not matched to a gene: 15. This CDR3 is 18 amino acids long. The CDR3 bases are TGTGCCAGCAGTGATTTCTTACTAGGACAGGGTGTAGATCAGCCCCAGCATTTT. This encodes CASSDFLLGQGVDQPQHF.

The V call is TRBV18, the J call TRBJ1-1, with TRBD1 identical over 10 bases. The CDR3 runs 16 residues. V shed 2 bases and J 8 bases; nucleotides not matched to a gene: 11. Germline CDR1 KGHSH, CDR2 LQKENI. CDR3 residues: CASSPNGQGVALEAFF. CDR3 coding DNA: TGTGCCAGCTCACCAAATGGACAGGGGGTCGCCCTAGAAGCTTTCTTT.

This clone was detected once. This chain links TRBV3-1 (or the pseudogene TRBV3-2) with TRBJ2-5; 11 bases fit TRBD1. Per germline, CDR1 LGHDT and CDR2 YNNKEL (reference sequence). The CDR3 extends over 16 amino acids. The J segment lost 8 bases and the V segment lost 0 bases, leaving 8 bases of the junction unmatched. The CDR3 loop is CASSQDLGDRGKTQYF. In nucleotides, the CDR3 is TGTGCCAGCAGCCAAGATCTAGGGGACAGGGGGAAAACCCAGTACTTC.

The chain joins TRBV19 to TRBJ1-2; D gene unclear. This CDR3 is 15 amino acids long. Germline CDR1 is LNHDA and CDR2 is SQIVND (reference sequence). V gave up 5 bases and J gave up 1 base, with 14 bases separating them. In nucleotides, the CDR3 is TGTGCCAGTAGTCCTCTGACAAGGATTAACTATGGCTACACCTTC. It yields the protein CASSPLTRINYGYTF.

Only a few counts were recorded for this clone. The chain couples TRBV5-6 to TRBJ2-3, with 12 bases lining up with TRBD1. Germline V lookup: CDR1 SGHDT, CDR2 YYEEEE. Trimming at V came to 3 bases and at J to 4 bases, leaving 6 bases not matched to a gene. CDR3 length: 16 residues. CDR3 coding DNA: TGTGCCAGCAGCTCCCGGGACAGGGGGCGCGCAGATACGCAGTATTTT. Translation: CASSSRDRGRADTQYF. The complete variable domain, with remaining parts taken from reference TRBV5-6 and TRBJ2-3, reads DAGVTQSPTHLIKTRGQQVTLRCSPKSGHDTVSWYQQALGQGPQFIFQYYEEEERQRGNFPDRFSGHQFPNYSSELNVNALLLGDSALYLCASSSRDRGRADTQYFGPGTRLTVL.

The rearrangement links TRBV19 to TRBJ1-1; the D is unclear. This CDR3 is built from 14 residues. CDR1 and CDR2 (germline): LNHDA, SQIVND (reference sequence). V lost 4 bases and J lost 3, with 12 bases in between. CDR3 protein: CASSSRVEDTEAFF. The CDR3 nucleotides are TGTGCCAGTAGTAGTCGGGTCGAGGACACTGAAGCTTTCTTT. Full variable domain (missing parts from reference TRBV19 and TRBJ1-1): DGGITQSPKYLFRKEGQNVTLSCEQNLNHDAMYWYRQDPGQGLRLIYYSQIVNDFQKGDIAEGYSVSREKKESFPLTVTSAQKNPTAFYLCASSSRVEDTEAFFGQGTRLTVV.

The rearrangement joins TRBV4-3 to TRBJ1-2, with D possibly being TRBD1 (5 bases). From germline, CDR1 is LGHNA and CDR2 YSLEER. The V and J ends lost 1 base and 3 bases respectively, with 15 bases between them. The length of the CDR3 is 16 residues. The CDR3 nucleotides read TGCGCCAGCAGCCAAGGGGTTAGGGGAACATACTATGGCTACACCTTC. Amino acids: CASSQGVRGTYYGYTF.

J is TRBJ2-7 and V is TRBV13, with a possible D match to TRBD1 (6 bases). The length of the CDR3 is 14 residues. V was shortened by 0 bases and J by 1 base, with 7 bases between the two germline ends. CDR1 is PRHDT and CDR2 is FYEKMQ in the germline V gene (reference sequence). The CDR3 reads CASSLGRGSYEQYF. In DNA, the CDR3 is TGTGCCAGCAGCTTAGGCAGGGGTTCCTACGAGCAGTACTTC.

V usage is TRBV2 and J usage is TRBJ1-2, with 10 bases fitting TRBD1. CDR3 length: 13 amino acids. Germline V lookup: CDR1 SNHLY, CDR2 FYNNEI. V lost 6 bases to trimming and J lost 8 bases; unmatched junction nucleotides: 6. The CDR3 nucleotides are TGTGCCAGCAGCCGACAGGGGGCGGAAGGCTACACCTTC. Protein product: CASSRQGAEGYTF.